One sample yielded the 15 T cell receptor beta chains listed below, sequenced in a study of T-cell reconstitution after alpha-beta-depleted transplantation in children. During its preparation, the TCRbeta library received unique molecular identifiers. TCRdb itself ran the PCR reads through MiXCR, one entry per CDR3 protein. The table has 670,000 or so distinct CDR3 sequences, under 15% seen once. Sequencing used PBMCs, obtained before TCRalphabeta/CD19-depleted stem cell transplant. The receptors stem from a girl aged 2 to 9 with congenital amegakaryocytic thrombocytopenia, due to receive a stem cell transplant.

This chain joins TRBV7-8 and TRBJ1-5, with D possibly TRBD1 on 6 matching bases. The CDR3 runs 18 residues. Germline V lookup: CDR1 SGHVS, CDR2 FQNEAQ. Trimming took off 2 bases at V and 2 bases at J, with 19 bases between the two ends. As DNA, the CDR3 is TGTGCCAGCAGCTTATCACACCAGGGGTGGGTTGGCAATCAGCCCCAGCATTTT. It translates to CASSLSHQGWVGNQPQHF.

This clonotype showed up just a few times. This chain uses TRBV20-1 with TRBJ2-7; D is possibly TRBD1 (6 bases). V was pared by 5 bases and J by 3 bases, with 11 bases between. The CDR3 sequence is 12 residues long. The germline V gene encodes CDR1 DFQATT and CDR2 SNEGSKA (reference sequence). This CDR3 is CSAEDRFYEQYF. In DNA form, the CDR3 reads TGCAGTGCTGAAGACAGGTTCTACGAGCAGTACTTC.

The gene calls are TRBV20-1 and TRBJ2-5; TRBD1 might be the D (5 bases). Germline V gives CDR1 DFQATT, CDR2 SNEGSKA (reference sequence). Trimming took 0 bases from V and 3 from J, leaving 8 bases between them. The CDR3 loop spans 13 amino acids. The CDR3 here is CSARDRQKETQYF. CDR3 coding DNA: TGCAGTGCTAGAGATCGACAGAAAGAGACCCAGTACTTC.

This clonotype appeared many times. CDR3 amino acids: CASSFPRLIYNEQFF. Here the CDR3 DNA reads TGTGCCAGCAGCTTTCCCCGCCTAATCTACAATGAGCAGTTCTTC. This chain uses TRBV7-9 with TRBJ2-1, with D unclear. The length of the CDR3 is 15 residues. Trimming left V 3 bases short and J 3 bases short, with 12 bases between. The germline gives CDR1 SEHNR, CDR2 FQNEAQ (reference sequence).

This clonotype was seen a few times. The chain recombines TRBV5-1 with TRBJ2-4; 7 positions agree with TRBD1. Unmatched junction bases numbered 12, after V lost 7 bases and J lost 8 bases. The CDR3 spans 14 residues. The V gene's germline CDR1 is SGHRS and CDR2 YFSETQ. The CDR3 region is CASQDRTPRYIQYF. CDR3 bases: TGCGCCAGCCAGGACAGGACCCCCCGTTACATTCAGTACTTC. Combining the CDR3 with reference TRBV5-1 and TRBJ2-4 gives the whole variable domain KAGVTQTPRYLIKTRGQQVTLSCSPISGHRSVSWYQQTPGQGLQFLFEYFSETQRNKGNFPGRFSGRQFSNSRSEMNVSTLELGDSALYLCASQDRTPRYIQYFGAGTRLSVL.

This clonotype was found a few times. The chain recombines TRBV19 with TRBJ2-1; D is uncertain. V shed 5 bases and J shed 12 bases, with 11 bases lying between them. The CDR3 extends over 11 amino acids. Germline V lookup: CDR1 LNHDA, CDR2 SQIVND (reference sequence). For the CDR3, the DNA is TGTGCCAGTAGTGTGGCAGCAGCGCAGTTCTTC. Protein product: CASSVAAAQFF.

This clonotype was detected ten times or more. The chain employs TRBV5-1 and TRBJ2-5; 8 positions match TRBD2. V shed 0 bases and J 1 base; nucleotides not matched to a gene: 2. CDR3 size: 15 residues. The germline V gene has CDR1 SGHRS and CDR2 YFSETQ. The CDR3 protein is CASSLGTSSQETQYF. Here the CDR3 DNA reads TGCGCCAGCAGCTTGGGGACTAGCTCCCAAGAGACCCAGTACTTC. Drawing the rest from reference TRBV5-1 and TRBJ2-5, the complete variable domain is KAGVTQTPRYLIKTRGQQVTLSCSPISGHRSVSWYQQTPGQGLQFLFEYFSETQRNKGNFPGRFSGRQFSNSRSEMNVSTLELGDSALYLCASSLGTSSQETQYFGPGTRLLVL.

This sequence joins TRBV10-3 and TRBJ2-7, with D perhaps matching TRBD1 or TRBD2 (5 bases each). Germline CDR1 ENHRY, CDR2 SYGVKD. Trimming removed 6 bases at V and 2 bases at J, with 8 bases between. The CDR3 length is 12 residues. Here the CDR3 reads CAIRGTAYEQYF. CDR3 DNA: TGTGCCATCAGGGGGACGGCCTACGAGCAGTACTTC.

Remarks on this clonotype: A read error may be the cause here, since a much bigger clone is one base away. This likely comes from a read error, as the CDR3 has no conserved phenylalanine or tryptophan at its end. The chain couples TRBV28 to TRBJ2-2; 8 positions agree with TRBD1. The germline gives CDR1 MDHEN, CDR2 SYDVKM. J lost 3 bases, V lost 7 bases, and 13 bases had no gene match. The CDR3 runs to 17 residues. For the CDR3, the DNA is TGTGCCAGCAACCTACAACTCAGGGGGCCGGACACCGGGGAGCTGTTTTCT. Translated, it gives CASNLQLRGPDTGELFS.

This clonotype was detected many times. The chain carries TRBV28 and TRBJ2-1; 11 bases map to TRBD2. Germline trimming cut 4 bases from V and 2 bases from J; bases unmatched to any gene: 7. CDR1 is MDHEN and CDR2 is SYDVKM in the germline V gene. There are 17 residues in the CDR3. In nucleotides, the CDR3 is TGTGCCAGCAGTTCCCGGACTAGCGGGCCCGCCTACAATGAGCAGTTCTTC. Translated: CASSSRTSGPAYNEQFF. Complete variable domain (other parts from reference TRBV28 and TRBJ2-1): DVKVTQSSRYLVKRTGEKVFLECVQDMDHENMFWYRQDPGLGLRLIYFSYDVKMKEKGDIPEGYSVSREKKERFSLILESASTNQTSMYLCASSSRTSGPAYNEQFFGPGTRLTVL.

This clonotype was observed at least ten times. The rearrangement uses TRBV5-1 and TRBJ2-5, with a tentative D call TRBD1 (5 bases). The CDR3 is made up of 14 amino acids. The germline V and J ends were trimmed by 1 base and 1 base, with 8 bases remaining between them. CDR1 and CDR2 from the germline V gene are SGHRS and YFSETQ. The CDR3 nucleotides read TGCGCCAGCAGCTTGAGACAGTCCCAAGAGACCCAGTACTTC. Translated, it gives CASSLRQSQETQYF.

V is TRBV4-2 and J is TRBJ2-6, with D tentatively TRBD1 (5 bases). The CDR3 runs 12 residues. CDR1 and CDR2 from the germline V gene are LGHNA and YNFKEQ. Trimming cost V 10 bases and J 15 bases, with 19 bases left between them. CDR3 amino acids: CATGPGANCLTF. The CDR3 DNA is TGTGCCACGGGCCCTGGGGCCAACTGCCTGACTTTC.

The chain is built from TRBV5-1 and TRBJ2-7; the D gene is possibly TRBD2 (5 bases). The CDR3 spans 14 residues. Germline V gene sequence: CDR1 SGHRS, CDR2 YFSETQ. The germline V and J ends were trimmed by 0 bases and 6 bases, with 13 bases remaining between them. The CDR3 loop reads CASSLERTLAEQYF. DNA for the CDR3: TGCGCCAGCAGCTTGGAGCGGACCCTGGCCGAGCAGTACTTC. Based on the CDR3 plus reference TRBV5-1 and TRBJ2-7, the full variable domain is KAGVTQTPRYLIKTRGQQVTLSCSPISGHRSVSWYQQTPGQGLQFLFEYFSETQRNKGNFPGRFSGRQFSNSRSEMNVSTLELGDSALYLCASSLERTLAEQYFGPGTRLTVT.

The rearrangement joins TRBV5-6 to TRBJ1-6; 11 bases agree with TRBD1. The J segment lost 9 bases and the V segment lost 3 bases, leaving 5 bases of the junction unmatched. The CDR3 length is 15 residues. The V gene's germline CDR1 is SGHDT and CDR2 YYEEEE. The CDR3 loop is CASSSGQGVGSPLHF. CDR3 bases: TGTGCCAGCAGCTCGGGACAGGGGGTAGGTTCACCCCTCCACTTT.

This clonotype was detected only a few times. The genes are TRBV5-1 and TRBJ2-7, with D perhaps TRBD2 (6 bases). V was shortened by 0 bases and J by 5 bases, with 15 bases between the two germline ends. This CDR3 has 15 amino acids. In germline, CDR1 is SGHRS, CDR2 YFSETQ. CDR3 nucleotide sequence: TGCGCCAGCAGCTTGGCCCGCGGGATGGGCAACGAGCAGTACTTC. This gives the protein CASSLARGMGNEQYF.